The next 6 T cell receptor beta chains were all read from a single sample in a study of CD8 T cells in ankylosing spondylitis. TCRdb independently ran MiXCR on the 5' RACE reads; one entry per CDR3 protein. This table holds some 290,000 distinct CDR3 sequences, approximately 20% found once. The specimen sequenced was blood, either unsorted or a sorted T cell fraction (not recorded which). These receptors originate from a male donor with ankylosing spondylitis or in good health (not recorded which).

Only a few counts were recorded for this clonotype. This chain uses TRBV12-3 or TRBV12-4 with TRBJ2-3; D call uncertain. This CDR3 comprises 17 residues. V shed 6 bases and J shed 6 bases, with 25 bases lying between them. The CDR3 region has the DNA TGTGCCAGCAGAAAACTTAGTTTCCCCCCCCAAGGGGATACGCAGTATTTT. Its protein product is CASRKLSFPPQGDTQYF.

This clonotype has only a few counts. The rearrangement joins TRBV5-6 to TRBJ2-7, with TRBD1 identical over 8 bases. This CDR3 has 14 amino acids. V was clipped by 0 bases and J by 2 bases; unmatched bases: 1. CDR1 is SGHDT, CDR2 YYEEEE, per germline. Written as DNA, the CDR3 is TGTGCCAGCAGCTTGGCACAGGGGGCCTACGAGCAGTACGTC. Translated, it gives CASSLAQGAYEQYV.

This clonotype was observed many times. This chain joins TRBV20-1 and TRBJ2-7; D not certain. The V end lost 0 bases, the J end lost 2 bases, and 11 bases lay between the germline ends. Per germline, CDR1 DFQATT and CDR2 SNEGSKA (reference sequence). The CDR3 covers 14 residues. In DNA form, the CDR3 reads TGCAGTGCTAGAGATCTGGCCAGCCCCTACGAGCAGTACGTC. Residues: CSARDLASPYEQYV.

J is TRBJ2-3 and V is TRBV2; TRBD1 might be the D (6 bases). This CDR3 is 12 amino acids long. Per germline, CDR1 SNHLY and CDR2 FYNNEI. V shed 8 bases and J shed 6 bases, with 12 bases lying between them. The CDR3 protein is CASGTGSDTQYF. The CDR3, as DNA: TGTGCCAGCGGAACAGGGTCGGATACGCAGTATTTT.

The chain joins TRBV27 to TRBJ2-1; D may correspond to TRBD1 or TRBD2 (6 bases each). The CDR3 sequence is 15 residues long. Trimming took 7 bases from V and 7 from J, leaving 20 bases between them. From germline, CDR1 is MNHEY and CDR2 SMNVEV (reference sequence). This CDR3 reads CASISLGGSKNEQFF. CDR3 bases: TGTGCCAGCATCTCACTGGGGGGCTCCAAAAATGAGCAGTTCTTC.

This chain uses TRBV7-2 with TRBJ2-5; 9 bases are shared with TRBD1. CDR1 is SGHTA and CDR2 is FQGNSA in the germline V gene. After removal of 0 bases from V and 2 bases from J, the junction contained 4 bases not matched to a gene. The CDR3 sequence is 16 residues long. Here the CDR3 DNA reads TGTGCCAGCAGCTTAGCAGGACAGGGGTGGCAAGAGACCCAGTACTTC. Amino acid sequence: CASSLAGQGWQETQYF.